One and the same sample provided the 20 T cell receptor beta chains below, sequenced in a study of radiation and T cells in renal cell carcinoma (TCRdb year 2020). The library was obtained by the immunoSEQ multiplex PCR assay. TCRdb mirrors the immuneACCESS table, restricted to in-frame sequences. Some clones are absent from its copies; in checked studies, under half trace to an unresolved V gene, and the reason for the others is unknown. The sample table shows approximately 110,000 clones, and 80% to 85% are seen once. Of the sample, 3% falls within the top ten clones. The time point label of this sample denotes: baseline pretreatment blood. The treatment or condition label corresponds to: 15 Gy SBRT to primary tumor, nephrectomy 4 weeks later. The specimen comprised blood, sampled from a patient whose treatment included radiotherapy and nephrectomy. The source of these receptors is a woman between 55 and 75 years old with renal cell carcinoma.

The rearrangement uses TRBV9 and TRBJ1-2; TRBD1 matches 7 bases. Germline assignment: CDR1 SGDLS and CDR2 YYNGEE. With 3 bases clipped from V and 4 bases from J, the junction kept 9 bases outside the gene matches. The length of the CDR3 is 15 residues. DNA of the CDR3: TGTGCCAGCAGCGCCCGGGGGGGACAGCTCTATGGCTACACCTTC. Translated: CASSARGGQLYGYTF.

This chain connects TRBV5-5 to TRBJ1-3, with a possible D match to TRBD1 (6 bases). Trimming removed 3 bases at V and 0 bases at J, with 16 bases between. The CDR3 has 17 amino acids. Germline lookup yields CDR1 SGHKS and CDR2 YYEKEE (reference sequence). DNA of the CDR3: TGTGCCAGCAGCTCGACTTTGCCGGGGGCCTCTGGAAACACCATATATTTT. Its translation: CASSSTLPGASGNTIYF.

This chain links TRBV18 with TRBJ2-7, with D unresolved. The CDR3 is made up of 15 amino acids. V lost 1 base to trimming and J lost 1 base, with 11 bases between them. Germline CDR1 KGHSH, CDR2 LQKENI. The CDR3 DNA is TGTGCCAGCTCACCACGTCCCCAAGCATCCTACGAGCAGTACTTC. It is translated as CASSPRPQASYEQYF.

This clone was picked up one time. The chain is built from TRBV30 and TRBJ1-3; perhaps TRBD1 as D (5 bases). This CDR3 comprises 13 residues. Germline lookup yields CDR1 GTSNPN and CDR2 SVGIG (reference sequence). The CDR3 protein is CAESRGSGNTIYF. In DNA form, the CDR3 reads TGTGCTGAGTCACGGGGGTCTGGAAACACCATATATTTT.

The chain has TRBV28 and TRBJ2-7; D possibly uses TRBD1 or TRBD2 (5 bases each). The CDR3 has 13 residues. V gave up 5 bases and J gave up 4 bases, with 12 bases separating them. Per the germline V gene, CDR1 is MDHEN and CDR2 is SYDVKM. The CDR3 protein is CASSRGPPYEQYF. The DNA of the CDR3 is TGTGCCAGCAGTCGGGGACCCCCTTACGAGCAGTACTTC.

The rearrangement links TRBV4-2 to TRBJ2-1; 8 bases agree with TRBD2. Germline values: CDR1 LGHNA, CDR2 YNFKEQ. V lost 1 base and J lost 1; bases outside the gene matches: 3. There are 16 residues in the CDR3. CDR3 sequence: CASSQAGRGSYNEQFF. The CDR3 DNA reads as TGTGCCAGCAGCCAAGCCGGGAGGGGTTCCTACAATGAGCAGTTCTTC.

This clone appeared a few times. The chain combines TRBV28 with TRBJ2-1, with 9 nucleotides matching TRBD1. Germline-derived CDR1 and CDR2 are MDHEN and SYDVKM. This CDR3 is 18 amino acids long. Trimming cost V 7 bases and J 6 bases; bases outside gene matches: 19. CDR3 sequence: CASTKNKINRGLGNEQFF. CDR3 sequence (DNA): TGTGCCAGCACCAAAAATAAGATCAACAGGGGGCTGGGCAATGAGCAGTTCTTC.

The chain has TRBV28 and TRBJ2-7; TRBD1 might be the D (6 bases). V dropped 1 base and J dropped 5 bases, with 18 bases sitting between them. The CDR3 has 16 residues. Germline assignment: CDR1 MDHEN and CDR2 SYDVKM. CDR3 loop: CASSLSTFTGTDEQYF. CDR3 DNA sequence: TGTGCCAGCAGTTTATCGACCTTCACAGGGACCGACGAGCAGTACTTC.

The sample holds a few counts of this clone. This chain links TRBV2 with TRBJ1-2; 8 bases fit TRBD1. Germline-derived CDR1 and CDR2 are SNHLY and FYNNEI. This CDR3 region has 14 residues. Germline trimming cut 6 bases from V and 3 bases from J; bases unmatched to any gene: 6. CDR3 sequence reads: CASSQGAQDYGYTF. The DNA of the CDR3 is TGTGCCAGCAGCCAGGGGGCGCAGGACTATGGCTACACCTTC.

The chain has TRBV6-7 and TRBJ1-1; D gene unclear. TRBV6-7 is an ORF, and what it does is uncertain. The CDR3 is 12 amino acids. V shed 5 bases and J shed 4 bases, with 8 bases lying between them. This CDR3 is CASSKGFTEAFF. The CDR3, as DNA: TGTGCCAGCAGTAAGGGTTTCACTGAAGCTTTCTTT.

The CDR3 spells CASSQPTGPNGYTF. CDR3 in DNA: TGCGCCAGCAGCCAACCTACAGGGCCGAATGGCTACACCTTC. The V gene is TRBV4-1, the J gene TRBJ1-2; the D gene is possibly TRBD1 (6 bases). Germline CDR1 reads MGHRA; CDR2 reads YSYEKL. Trimming cost V 2 bases and J 6 bases, with 13 bases left between them. This CDR3 spans 14 amino acids.

The rearrangement joins TRBV5-1 to TRBJ2-1; maybe TRBD1 (5 bases). This CDR3 has 14 amino acids. Trimming pared 8 bases from V and 6 bases from J, leaving 18 bases between. Germline lookup yields CDR1 SGHRS and CDR2 YFSETQ. This chain's CDR3 is CARSLRHRFNEQFF. As DNA, the CDR3 is TGCGCCAGGAGCCTAAGGCACAGGTTCAATGAGCAGTTCTTC.

This chain's CDR3 is CASSQVQSWRDSTDTQYF. The CDR3 DNA reads as TGCGCCAGCAGCCAAGTTCAATCCTGGCGGGACTCCACAGATACGCAGTATTTT. This chain joins TRBV4-1 and TRBJ2-3, with D maybe TRBD2 (6 bases). Trimming left V 1 base short and J 2 bases short, with 19 bases between. The CDR3 runs 18 residues. Germline loops: CDR1 MGHRA, CDR2 YSYEKL.

Regarding this clone: Other DNA sequences within the sample encode an identical CDR3. The V gene is TRBV5-1, the J gene TRBJ2-7; TRBD2 matches at 10 bases. Germline CDR1 is SGHRS and CDR2 is YFSETQ. The CDR3 spans 14 residues. J was trimmed by 4 bases and V by 1 base; bases with no gene match: 2. The CDR3 loop is CASSLTSGTYEQYF. Written as DNA, the CDR3 is TGCGCCAGCAGCTTGACTAGCGGGACTTACGAGCAGTACTTC.

This rearrangement joins TRBV5-1 to TRBJ2-3, with D possibly TRBD2 on 5 matching bases. V lost 7 bases and J 5 bases, leaving 17 bases between the germline ends. CDR1 is SGHRS and CDR2 is YFSETQ in the germline V gene. The CDR3 is made up of 14 amino acids. The CDR3 sequence is CASATTGSLDTQYF. CDR3 nucleotides: TGCGCCAGCGCCACAACTGGGAGTTTAGATACGCAGTATTTT.

The chain couples TRBV28 to TRBJ1-5; D possibly corresponds to TRBD1 (5 bases). Trimming removed 7 bases from V and 7 bases from J, with 17 bases in between. The CDR3 spans 14 residues. The germline V gene has CDR1 MDHEN and CDR2 SYDVKM. The CDR3 DNA follows: TGTGCCAGCAACCTCGTCGGGGCGGACCAGCCCCAGCATTTT. The encoded protein is CASNLVGADQPQHF. Variable domain in full (rest from reference TRBV28 and TRBJ1-5): DVKVTQSSRYLVKRTGEKVFLECVQDMDHENMFWYRQDPGLGLRLIYFSYDVKMKEKGDIPEGYSVSREKKERFSLILESASTNQTSMYLCASNLVGADQPQHFGDGTRLSIL.

The chain recombines TRBV9 with TRBJ2-1, with TRBD2 identical over 12 bases. The V gene end was trimmed by 3 bases and the J gene end by 8 bases; junction bases not matched to a gene: 3. CDR1 and CDR2 from the germline V gene are SGDLS and YYNGEE. The CDR3 runs 14 residues. CDR3 loop: CASSAGLAGDEQFF. The CDR3, as DNA: TGTGCCAGCAGCGCGGGACTAGCGGGCGATGAGCAGTTCTTC.

The rearrangement joins TRBV5-6 to TRBJ2-2, with D uncertain. The CDR3 is 12 residues long. Deletions cut 4 bases from V and 6 bases from J, with 7 bases between. Looked up from germline, CDR1 is SGHDT and CDR2 is YYEEEE. The CDR3 is CASSPRPGELFF. Here the CDR3 DNA reads TGTGCCAGCAGCCCTAGGCCCGGGGAGCTGTTTTTT.

The chain recombines TRBV4-1 with TRBJ2-6; D unclear. Trimming removed 8 bases at V and 2 bases at J, with 7 bases between. Germline loops: CDR1 MGHRA, CDR2 YSYEKL. CDR3 length equals 13 residues. This chain's CDR3 is CASREPGANVLTF. The CDR3 DNA sequence: TGCGCCAGCCGCGAACCTGGGGCCAACGTCCTGACTTTC.

The V gene is TRBV7-6, the J gene TRBJ1-5; TRBD1 matches 7 bases. J was trimmed by 6 bases and V by 8 bases; bases with no gene match: 16. Germline lookup yields CDR1 SGHVS and CDR2 FNYEAQ. CDR3 size: 16 residues. The CDR3 loop reads CASELPLDRIPQPQHF. The CDR3 nucleotides are TGTGCCAGCGAGCTTCCCCTGGACAGGATCCCTCAGCCCCAGCATTTT.